These 32 T cell receptor beta chains were sequenced from one sample in a study of OX40 agonist ivuxolimab in advanced cancers. The assay was immunoSEQ multiplex PCR, and TCRdb's table has in-frame clones only and misses some. This sample has about 55,000 clones; approximately 83% occur once, and the top ten carry roughly 12%. Specimen: CD4+ or CD8+ T cells sorted from blood, collected in a trial of the OX40 agonist ivuxolimab. Receptors originate from an adult with an advanced solid tumor such as melanoma, head and neck, liver or kidney cancer.

V usage is TRBV10-2 and J usage is TRBJ2-1, with no clear D. This CDR3 has 12 amino acids. The germline CDR1 and CDR2 sequences are WSHSY and SAAADI. The V and J ends lost 6 bases and 12 bases respectively, with 15 bases between them. The CDR3 DNA reads TGCGCCAGCAGCACACAAACCCCAACGCAGTTCTTC. It translates to CASSTQTPTQFF.

The V and J genes are TRBV7-9 and TRBJ1-5; 8 bases fit TRBD1. The CDR3 extends over 14 amino acids. Per the germline V gene, CDR1 is SEHNR and CDR2 is FQNEAQ (reference sequence). Trimming removed 6 bases from V and 7 bases from J; junction bases left unmatched: 8. For the CDR3, the DNA is TGTGCCAGCAGTCATGAATCAGGGGGCCAGCCCCAGCATTTT. Translating gives CASSHESGGQPQHF.

V is TRBV11-2 and J is TRBJ2-7; D is ambiguous. The CDR3 loop spans 14 amino acids. The V end was cut by 1 base, the J end by 1 base, with 8 bases between. The germline CDR1 and CDR2 sequences are SGHAT and FQNNGV. This CDR3 is CASSLVAGSYEQYF. Written as DNA, the CDR3 is TGTGCCAGCAGCTTAGTAGCCGGATCCTACGAGCAGTACTTC.

The chain recombines TRBV7-6 with TRBJ2-7, with TRBD1 matching over 11 bases. This CDR3 is built from 14 residues. Trimming cost V 5 bases and J 3 bases; bases outside gene matches: 3. Germline CDR1 SGHVS, CDR2 FNYEAQ. CDR3 in DNA: TGTGCCAGCAGCCCGGGGACAGGGGGCTACGAGCAGTACTTC. Translation gives CASSPGTGGYEQYF.

This sequence joins TRBV7-9 and TRBJ2-1, with D perhaps given as TRBD1 or TRBD2 (5 bases each). Trimming removed 5 bases from V and 7 bases from J, with 12 bases in between. The germline V gene has CDR1 SEHNR and CDR2 FQNEAQ (reference sequence). The CDR3 has 13 residues. For the CDR3, the DNA is TGTGCCAGCAGCCTGGACGGGGCGAATGAGCAGTTCTTC. It specifies CASSLDGANEQFF.

The chain joins TRBV6-6 to TRBJ1-2; 7 bases line up with TRBD1. V shed 2 bases and J 2 bases; nucleotides not matched to a gene: 2. The length of the CDR3 is 14 residues. The germline V gene has CDR1 MNHNY and CDR2 SVGAGI (reference sequence). The CDR3 reads CASSYGTVNYGYTF. CDR3 in DNA: TGTGCCAGCAGTTACGGGACAGTCAACTATGGCTACACCTTC.

The chain carries TRBV6-5 and TRBJ2-1; D possibly corresponds to TRBD2 (6 bases). The germline gives CDR1 MNHEY, CDR2 SVGAGI. Trimming removed 2 bases from V and 2 bases from J, with 10 bases in between. The CDR3 sequence is 15 residues long. In DNA, the CDR3 is TGTGCCAGCAGTTACGGCGGGGCAACCTACAATGAGCAGTTCTTC. The encoded protein is CASSYGGATYNEQFF.

The V and J genes are TRBV19 and TRBJ1-1; D gene unclear. The CDR3 has 15 amino acids. Germline V gives CDR1 LNHDA, CDR2 SQIVND (reference sequence). V was clipped by 0 bases and J by 5 bases, with 13 bases between them. The CDR3 sequence is CASSIDLRSWTEAFF. In DNA form, the CDR3 reads TGTGCCAGTAGTATAGATCTTCGGTCTTGGACTGAAGCTTTCTTT.

The chain has TRBV13 and TRBJ1-5; TRBD1 matches at 7 bases. Germline CDR1 and CDR2: PRHDT and FYEKMQ (reference sequence). V lost 2 bases to trimming and J lost 4 bases; unmatched junction nucleotides: 5. The CDR3 totals 15 residues. The CDR3 sequence: CASSLRQGGNQPQHF. The CDR3 DNA is TGTGCCAGCAGCTTACGACAGGGTGGAAATCAGCCCCAGCATTTT.

V gene TRBV5-4 combines with J gene TRBJ1-2; D call uncertain. Germline V gene data show CDR1 as SGHNT and CDR2 as YYREEE (reference sequence). Trimming took 4 bases from V and 7 from J, leaving 14 bases between them. This CDR3 is 13 amino acids long. The chain's CDR3 is CASSLDGPGGYTF. Here the CDR3 DNA reads TGTGCCAGCAGCCTAGACGGCCCAGGTGGCTACACCTTC.

The chain carries TRBV27 and TRBJ1-1; maybe TRBD1 (5 bases). The CDR3 sequence is 14 residues long. Per germline, CDR1 MNHEY and CDR2 SMNVEV (reference sequence). V lost 0 bases, J lost 6 bases, and 11 bases lay in between. CDR3 residues: CASSLSEWGAEAFF. The DNA of the CDR3 is TGTGCCAGCAGTTTATCGGAGTGGGGCGCTGAAGCTTTCTTT.

The chain joins TRBV19 to TRBJ2-5, with D unclear. CDR1 is LNHDA, CDR2 SQIVND, per germline (reference sequence). V was cut by 6 bases and J by 2 bases, with 7 bases left in between. The CDR3 consists of 12 residues. The CDR3 sequence is CASRGQQETQYF. In DNA, the CDR3 is TGTGCCAGTAGAGGCCAGCAAGAGACCCAGTACTTC.

The table lists this clone with many counts. The genes are TRBV10-1 and TRBJ1-5; the D gene is possibly TRBD1 (6 bases). V dropped 3 bases and J dropped 6 bases, with 9 bases sitting between them. The germline CDR1 and CDR2 sequences are WNHNN and SYGVQD (reference sequence). The CDR3 loop spans 13 amino acids. As DNA, the CDR3 is TGCGCCAGCAGTGACTCGACAGGTCAGCCCCAGCATTTT. This gives the protein CASSDSTGQPQHF.

The J gene is TRBJ2-1, the V gene TRBV4-1; 7 bases match TRBD2. Germline CDR1 MGHRA, CDR2 YSYEKL. Trimming took 4 bases from V and 9 from J; bases not matched to a gene: 12. CDR3 length: 15 amino acids. Written as DNA, the CDR3 is TGCGCCAGCAGCCCACTAAGTAGTGGGGGGGGTGAGCAGTTCTTC. Translated, it gives CASSPLSSGGGEQFF.

The rearrangement joins TRBV27 to TRBJ1-5; no definite D call. This CDR3 has 13 residues. The V and J ends lost 6 bases and 7 bases respectively, with 13 bases between them. CDR1 is MNHEY, CDR2 SMNVEV, per germline (reference sequence). This CDR3 is CASSPLSGQPQHF. The CDR3 region has the DNA TGTGCCAGCAGCCCTCTTTCGGGGCAGCCCCAGCATTTT.

The chain recombines TRBV28 with TRBJ2-7; D ambiguous. Germline loops: CDR1 MDHEN, CDR2 SYDVKM. The CDR3 sequence is 10 residues long. The CDR3: CSSARYEQYF. The CDR3 region has the DNA TGTAGCAGCGCCCGCTACGAGCAGTACTTC. Combining the CDR3 with reference TRBV28 and TRBJ2-7 gives the whole variable domain DVKVTQSSRYLVKRTGEKVFLECVQDMDHENMFWYRQDPGLGLRLIYFSYDVKMKEKGDIPEGYSVSREKKERFSLILESASTNQTSMYLCSSARYEQYFGPGTRLTVT.

This chain connects TRBV6-5 to TRBJ1-2; D is uncertain. This CDR3 has 13 residues. The germline V gene has CDR1 MNHEY and CDR2 SVGAGI. V was trimmed by 0 bases and J by 14 bases, leaving 16 bases between them. CDR3 in amino acids: CASSYSVVGEETF. CDR3 nucleotide sequence: TGTGCCAGCAGTTACTCCGTGGTCGGGGAAGAAACCTTC.

The chain joins TRBV5-5 to TRBJ1-1, with D perhaps TRBD1 (6 bases). V was trimmed by 7 bases and J by 2 bases, leaving 15 bases between them. Germline CDR1 is SGHKS and CDR2 is YYEKEE (reference sequence). The CDR3 runs 14 residues. CDR3 loop: CASQPGQTNTEAFF. The DNA for the CDR3 is TGTGCCAGCCAGCCAGGACAGACAAACACTGAAGCTTTCTTT. Together with reference TRBV5-5 and TRBJ1-1, the CDR3 gives the full variable domain: DAGVTQSPTHLIKTRGQQVTLRCSPISGHKSVSWYQQVLGQGPQFIFQYYEKEERGRGNFPDRFSARQFPNYSSELNVNALLLGDSALYLCASQPGQTNTEAFFGQGTRLTVV.

V and J are TRBV9 and TRBJ1-1; 10 bases align to TRBD1. V gave up 3 bases and J gave up 3 bases; unmatched junction bases: 5. From germline, CDR1 is SGDLS and CDR2 YYNGEE. The CDR3 covers 15 residues. The CDR3: CASSGQGAIDTEAFF. DNA of the CDR3: TGTGCCAGCAGCGGACAGGGGGCTATAGACACTGAAGCTTTCTTT.

This chain uses TRBV18 with TRBJ1-4, with D maybe TRBD1 (6 bases). Per germline, CDR1 KGHSH and CDR2 LQKENI. The CDR3 has 14 amino acids. V lost 6 bases, J lost 5 bases, and 13 bases lay in between. CDR3 in amino acids: CASSPGTLNEKLFF. The CDR3 DNA is TGTGCCAGCTCCCCCGGGACATTGAATGAAAAACTGTTTTTT.

The chain uses TRBV5-1 and TRBJ2-1; the match to TRBD2 covers 11 bases. CDR3 length equals 15 residues. Germline V gene lookup returns CDR1 SGHRS and CDR2 YFSETQ. The V gene end was trimmed by 4 bases and the J gene end by 8 bases; junction bases not matched to a gene: 8. CDR3 sequence: CASSNIAGGLDEQFF. The CDR3 region has the DNA TGCGCCAGCAGCAACATAGCGGGGGGGCTGGATGAGCAGTTCTTC.

The rearrangement joins TRBV4-3 to TRBJ2-1; the D gene is possibly TRBD1 (6 bases). The V end was cut by 5 bases, the J end by 4 bases, with 9 bases between. The germline V gene has CDR1 LGHNA and CDR2 YSLEER. The length of the CDR3 is 13 residues. CDR3 in DNA: TGCGCCAGCAGCATCAGGGGTTACAATGAGCAGTTCTTC. This codes for CASSIRGYNEQFF.

The V call is TRBV6-6, the J call TRBJ1-1; D is uncertain. CDR3 length: 12 amino acids. V lost 4 bases and J 0 bases, leaving 3 bases between the germline ends. Germline CDR1 is MNHNY and CDR2 is SVGAGI (reference sequence). CDR3 nucleotides: TGTGCCAGCAGTTGGTTGAACACTGAAGCTTTCTTT. Translation: CASSWLNTEAFF.

About this clone itself: At one end the junction does not follow the germline gene, possibly because of a read error. The J gene is TRBJ2-1, the V gene TRBV7-7; D not resolved. The CDR3 spans 14 residues. Germline V gene data show CDR1 as SSHAT and CDR2 as FNYEAQ (reference sequence). The CDR3 coding sequence is TGTGCTAGCAGCGTCTCGGGCCTTGGGAATGAGCAGTTCTTC. It is translated as CASSVSGLGNEQFF.

This rearrangement joins TRBV6-6 to TRBJ2-7; unclear D gene. Deletions cut 6 bases from V and 3 bases from J, with 9 bases between. Germline lookup yields CDR1 MNHNY and CDR2 SVGAGI (reference sequence). The CDR3 has 12 amino acids. The CDR3 region is CASSPEYYEQYF. The CDR3 nucleotides read TGTGCCAGCAGCCCCGAGTACTACGAGCAGTACTTC.

This clone came up once. V is TRBV6-5 and J is TRBJ2-5; no reliable D call. Germline CDR1 MNHEY, CDR2 SVGAGI. This CDR3 has 13 amino acids. V was clipped by 0 bases and J by 3 bases, with 5 bases between them. This CDR3 reads CASSYSGEETQYF. In DNA, the CDR3 is TGTGCCAGCAGTTACTCTGGGGAAGAGACCCAGTACTTC.

This chain connects TRBV27 to TRBJ2-3, with unresolved D. The length of the CDR3 is 12 residues. The germline V gene encodes CDR1 MNHEY and CDR2 SMNVEV (reference sequence). The V and J ends lost 5 bases and 0 bases respectively, with 3 bases between them. The CDR3 loop reads CASSPSTDTQYF. The CDR3, as DNA: TGTGCCAGCAGTCCGAGCACAGATACGCAGTATTTT.

The J gene is TRBJ2-5, the V gene TRBV7-9, with 9 bases aligning to TRBD2. J lost 5 bases, V lost 6 bases, and 10 bases had no gene match. The CDR3 has 15 amino acids. CDR1 is SEHNR and CDR2 is FQNEAQ in the germline V gene (reference sequence). The CDR3 spells CASSSPGLASETQYF. The CDR3 region has the DNA TGTGCCAGCAGTTCACCGGGACTAGCCTCGGAGACCCAGTACTTC.

The rearrangement uses TRBV5-1 and TRBJ2-1, with 11 bases lining up with TRBD2. The CDR3 has 17 residues. Germline V gene lookup returns CDR1 SGHRS and CDR2 YFSETQ. J was trimmed by 7 bases and V by 4 bases; bases with no gene match: 13. In DNA, the CDR3 is TGCGCCAGCAGCCTCAGGTTAGCGGGGGGGCCCTTAAATGAGCAGTTCTTC. Its protein product is CASSLRLAGGPLNEQFF.

The count of this clone is one. The rearrangement uses TRBV29-1 and TRBJ1-4; 7 bases agree with TRBD1. CDR1 is SQVTM, CDR2 ANQGSEA, per germline. The V and J ends lost 4 bases and 4 bases, in that order; junction bases with no gene match: 12. The CDR3 is 16 amino acids. DNA of the CDR3: TGCAGCGTTGCACGGACAGGCCGGTACCTTAATGAAAAACTGTTTTTT. Amino acid sequence: CSVARTGRYLNEKLFF.

The chain is built from TRBV14 and TRBJ1-2; 11 bases fit TRBD1. Germline loops: CDR1 SGHDN, CDR2 FVKESK. The CDR3 totals 13 residues. J lost 5 bases, V lost 9 bases, and 5 bases had no gene match. This chain's CDR3 is CARGGQGAYGYTF. The CDR3 DNA reads TGTGCCAGGGGCGGACAGGGGGCTTATGGCTACACCTTC.

The chain joins TRBV7-3 to TRBJ1-1; 9 nucleotides agree with TRBD1. The germline gives CDR1 SGHTA, CDR2 FQGTGA. With 3 bases clipped from V and 3 bases from J, the junction kept 11 bases outside the gene matches. This CDR3 region has 17 residues. The CDR3, as DNA: TGTGCCAGCAGCTTCGGACAGGGGAGGGAGGAGTACACTGAAGCTTTCTTT. It encodes CASSFGQGREEYTEAFF.